Each of the 14 T cell receptor beta chains below was sequenced from the same sample in a study of T cells in Graves' hyperthyroidism and ophthalmopathy. The investigators amplified TCR beta CDR3 regions from RNA transcripts. HTBI primers were used for first-round RT-PCR of the TCR CDR3. TCRdb processed the multiplex PCR reads anew with MiXCR; each CDR3 protein has one entry. Of under 350,000 distinct CDR3 sequences listed, over 15% were seen once; the top ten hold around 47%. Specimen: blood. The receptors were gathered from a woman between 50 and 59 years old with Graves' hyperthyroidism.

The chain links TRBV7-6 to TRBJ2-1, with D perhaps matching TRBD1 (6 bases). This CDR3 has 15 amino acids. Looked up from germline, CDR1 is SGHVS and CDR2 is FNYEAQ. The V end was cut by 4 bases, the J end by 8 bases, with 18 bases between. This chain's CDR3 is CASSSLSGQSDEQFF. CDR3 in DNA: TGTGCCAGCAGCTCATTATCAGGACAGTCTGATGAGCAGTTCTTC. Complete variable domain (other parts from reference TRBV7-6 and TRBJ2-1): GAGVSQSPRYKVTKRGQDVALRCDPISGHVSLYWYRQALGQGPEFLTYFNYEAQQDKSGLPNDRFSAERPEGSISTLTIQRTEQRDSAMYRCASSSLSGQSDEQFFGPGTRLTVL.

V gene TRBV19 combines with J gene TRBJ2-7; maybe TRBD1 (6 bases). Looked up from germline, CDR1 is LNHDA and CDR2 is SQIVND (reference sequence). The CDR3 extends over 14 amino acids. Deletions cut 5 bases from V and 3 bases from J, with 14 bases between. The CDR3 is CASSVTGTLYEQYF. CDR3 nucleotide sequence: TGTGCCAGTAGTGTGACCGGGACACTCTACGAGCAGTACTTC.

This clonotype was recorded many times. In nucleotides, the CDR3 is TGTGCCAGCAGCTTAGCTTCGTCCGGCGAGCAGTACTTC. Its translation is CASSLASSGEQYF. The chain is built from TRBV7-9 and TRBJ2-7; D not certain. Germline CDR1 reads SEHNR; CDR2 reads FQNEAQ (reference sequence). The V gene lost 0 bases and the J gene lost 6 bases, with 9 bases spanning the gap. The CDR3 runs to 13 residues.

The chain couples TRBV2 to TRBJ2-2; D may be TRBD1 (6 bases). The CDR3 extends over 14 amino acids. The ends were cut back, 6 bases at V and 1 base at J, with 9 bases in the middle. The germline V gene has CDR1 SNHLY and CDR2 FYNNEI. The DNA for the CDR3 is TGTGCCAGCAGGACGGGACAGAACACCGGGGAGCTGTTTTTT. Its translation is CASRTGQNTGELFF. The full variable domain, completed using reference TRBV2 and TRBJ2-2, is EPEVTQTPSHQVTQMGQEVILRCVPISNHLYFYWYRQILGQKVEFLVSFYNNEISEKSEIFDDQFSVERPDGSNFTLKIRSTKLEDSAMYFCASRTGQNTGELFFGEGSRLTVL.

This clonotype was detected a few times. The rearrangement uses TRBV4-2 and TRBJ2-3; D ambiguous. Germline CDR1 and CDR2: LGHNA and YNFKEQ. V lost 3 bases, J lost 6 bases, and 13 bases lay in between. CDR3 length: 14 amino acids. The CDR3 here is CASSQEMYADTQYF. In DNA, the CDR3 is TGTGCCAGCAGCCAGGAAATGTACGCCGATACGCAGTATTTT.

This clonotype has only a few counts. V and J are TRBV29-1 and TRBJ2-3, with 8 bases identical to TRBD2. CDR3 length: 14 residues. Germline V gene sequence: CDR1 SQVTM, CDR2 ANQGSEA. V gave up 3 bases and J gave up 0 bases; unmatched junction bases: 2. In DNA, the CDR3 is TGCAGCGTTGATGCTAGCGGGAGCACAGATACGCAGTATTTT. This sequence encodes CSVDASGSTDTQYF.

The V and J genes are TRBV24-1 and TRBJ2-1, with 15 bases identical to TRBD2. V shed 4 bases, J shed 3 bases, and the junction held 12 bases outside the gene matches. This CDR3 is built from 20 residues. The V gene's germline CDR1 is KGHDR and CDR2 SFDVKD. In DNA form, the CDR3 reads TGTGCCACCAGTGACTCCCAACCGGGACTAGCGGGAGGAGGCTACAATGAGCAGTTCTTC. Encoded protein: CATSDSQPGLAGGGYNEQFF.

The J gene is TRBJ1-4, the V gene TRBV28, with D hard to call. The CDR3 spans 12 residues. Trimming removed 6 bases from V and 7 bases from J, with 9 bases in between. Per the germline V gene, CDR1 is MDHEN and CDR2 is SYDVKM. The CDR3 sequence: CASRVTSEKLFF. CDR3 in DNA: TGTGCCAGCAGAGTGACAAGTGAAAAACTGTTTTTT.

This clonotype appeared a single time. V is TRBV5-6 and J is TRBJ2-7; 8 nucleotides line up with TRBD1. This CDR3 is built from 14 residues. The ends lost 3 bases at V and 2 bases at J; junction bases unmatched: 4. Germline V gene sequence: CDR1 SGHDT, CDR2 YYEEEE. This CDR3 is CASSSGQGTYEQYV. The CDR3 bases are TGTGCCAGCAGCTCCGGACAGGGAACCTACGAGCAGTACGTC.

The genes are TRBV12-3 or TRBV12-4 and TRBJ2-5; no clear D. Trimming stripped 5 bases from V and 4 bases from J, with 14 bases between. The CDR3 is 14 amino acids. Written as DNA, the CDR3 is TGTGCCAGCAGTGAATCGATAGGGCGAGAGACCCAGTACTTC. Its translation: CASSESIGRETQYF.

This clonotype was detected only a few times. One end of the junction is discordant with germline, which a read error may explain. This chain links TRBV3-1 with TRBJ2-2; TRBD2 matches at 7 bases. CDR1 and CDR2 (germline): LGHDT, YNNKEL (reference sequence). The CDR3 runs to 14 residues. DNA for the CDR3: TGTGCCTGCAGCCATAGGGAGGGCACCGGGGAGCTGTTTTTT. Its translation: CACSHREGTGELFF. The entire variable domain, with the rest obtained from reference TRBV3-1 and TRBJ2-2, is as follows: DTAVSQTPKYLVTQMGNDKSIKCEQNLGHDTMYWYKQDSKKFLKIMFSYNNKELIINETVPNRFSPKSPDKAHLNLHINSLELGDSAVYFCACSHREGTGELFFGEGSRLTVL.

This clonotype was seen ten or more times. V is TRBV12-3 or TRBV12-4 and J is TRBJ1-1; D call uncertain. The CDR3 is made up of 11 amino acids. V gave up 2 bases and J gave up 7 bases, with 5 bases separating them. CDR3 residues: CASSLHREAFF. As DNA, the CDR3 is TGTGCCAGCAGTTTACACCGTGAAGCTTTCTTT.

This clonotype came up many times. This chain joins TRBV2 and TRBJ2-1; no clear D gene. With 1 base removed from V and 10 bases from J, the gap between germline ends came to 2 bases. CDR1 is SNHLY and CDR2 is FYNNEI in the germline V gene. The CDR3 spans 10 residues. CDR3: CASSEGEQFF. CDR3 coding DNA: TGTGCCAGCAGTGAAGGGGAGCAGTTCTTC.

This clonotype was detected a few times. The chain combines TRBV5-1 with TRBJ2-7; 8 bases align to TRBD1. The CDR3 covers 13 residues. Germline V CDR1 and CDR2: SGHRS, YFSETQ. With V trimmed by 4 bases and J by 4 bases, 4 bases remained unmatched. This CDR3 is CASSPDRGYEQYF. CDR3 bases: TGCGCCAGCAGCCCCGACAGGGGATACGAGCAGTACTTC.